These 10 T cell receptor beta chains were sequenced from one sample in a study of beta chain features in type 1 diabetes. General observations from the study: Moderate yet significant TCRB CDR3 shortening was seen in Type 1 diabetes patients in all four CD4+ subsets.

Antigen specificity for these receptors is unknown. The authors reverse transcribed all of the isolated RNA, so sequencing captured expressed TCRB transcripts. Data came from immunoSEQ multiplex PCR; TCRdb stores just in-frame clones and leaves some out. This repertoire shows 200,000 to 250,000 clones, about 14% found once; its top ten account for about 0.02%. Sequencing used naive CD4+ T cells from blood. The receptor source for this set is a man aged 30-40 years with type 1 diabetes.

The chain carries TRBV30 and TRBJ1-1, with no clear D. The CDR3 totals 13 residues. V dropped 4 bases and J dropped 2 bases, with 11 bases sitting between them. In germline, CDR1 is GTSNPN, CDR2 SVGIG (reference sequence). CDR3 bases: TGTGCCTGGATCAAAGGAGCAAACACTGAAGCTTTCTTT. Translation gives CAWIKGANTEAFF.

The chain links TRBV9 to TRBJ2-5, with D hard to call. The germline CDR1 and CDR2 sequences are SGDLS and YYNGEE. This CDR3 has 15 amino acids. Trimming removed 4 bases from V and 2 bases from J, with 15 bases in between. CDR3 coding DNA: TGTGCCAGCAGCAGCGTAGGCAGAGCTCAAGAGACCCAGTACTTC. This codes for CASSSVGRAQETQYF.

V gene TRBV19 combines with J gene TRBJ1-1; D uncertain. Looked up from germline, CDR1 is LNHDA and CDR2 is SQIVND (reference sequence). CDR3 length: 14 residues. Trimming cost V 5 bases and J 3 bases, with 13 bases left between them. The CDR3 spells CASSGGEVHTEAFF. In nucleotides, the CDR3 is TGTGCCAGTAGTGGTGGGGAGGTTCACACTGAAGCTTTCTTT.

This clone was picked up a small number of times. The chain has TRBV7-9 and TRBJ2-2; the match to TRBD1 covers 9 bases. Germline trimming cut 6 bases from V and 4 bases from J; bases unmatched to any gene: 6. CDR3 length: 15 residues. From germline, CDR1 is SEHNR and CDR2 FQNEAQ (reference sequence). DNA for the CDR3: TGTGCCAGCAGTCGGGACAGGGAGATCACCGGGGAGCTGTTTTTT. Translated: CASSRDREITGELFF.

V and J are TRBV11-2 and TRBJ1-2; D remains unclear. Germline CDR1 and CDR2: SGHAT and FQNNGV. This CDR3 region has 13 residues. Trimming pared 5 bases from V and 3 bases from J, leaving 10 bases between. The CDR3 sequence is CASSPNSDYGYTF. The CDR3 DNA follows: TGTGCCAGCAGCCCCAACTCTGACTATGGCTACACCTTC.

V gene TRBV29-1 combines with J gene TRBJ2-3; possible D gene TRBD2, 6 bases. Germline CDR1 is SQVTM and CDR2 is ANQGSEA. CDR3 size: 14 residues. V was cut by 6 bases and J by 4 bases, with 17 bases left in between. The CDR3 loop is CSVDPGRGADTQYF. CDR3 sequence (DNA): TGCAGCGTCGACCCTGGGCGGGGAGCAGATACGCAGTATTTT.

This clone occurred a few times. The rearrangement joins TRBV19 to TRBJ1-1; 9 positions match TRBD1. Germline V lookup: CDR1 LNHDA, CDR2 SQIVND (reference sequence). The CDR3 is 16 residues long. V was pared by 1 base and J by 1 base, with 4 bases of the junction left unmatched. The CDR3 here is CASSIGTGETNTEAFF. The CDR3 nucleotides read TGTGCCAGTAGTATAGGGACAGGGGAAACGAACACTGAAGCTTTCTTT.

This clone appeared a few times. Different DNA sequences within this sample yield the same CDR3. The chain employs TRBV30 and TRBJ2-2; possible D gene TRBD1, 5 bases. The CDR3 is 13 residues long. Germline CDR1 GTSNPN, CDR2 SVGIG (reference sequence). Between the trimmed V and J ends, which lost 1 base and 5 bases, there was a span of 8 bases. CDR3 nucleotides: TGTGCCTGGAGTGGATCAGGGACCGGGGAGCTGTTTTTT. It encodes CAWSGSGTGELFF. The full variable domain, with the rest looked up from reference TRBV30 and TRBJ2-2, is SQTIHQWPATLVQPVGSPLSLECTVEGTSNPNLYWYRQAAGRGLQLLFYSVGIGQISSEVPQNLSASRPQDRQFILSSKKLLLSDSGFYLCAWSGSGTGELFFGEGSRLTVL.

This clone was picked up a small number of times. DNA for the CDR3: TGCAGCGCAGGACAGGGGGGAGCTAACTATGGCTACACCTTC. Amino acids: CSAGQGGANYGYTF. The rearrangement uses TRBV29-1 and TRBJ1-2, with 10 nucleotides matching TRBD1. Unmatched junction bases numbered 5, after V lost 7 bases and J lost 0 bases. This CDR3 comprises 14 residues. Germline-derived CDR1 and CDR2 are SQVTM and ANQGSEA.

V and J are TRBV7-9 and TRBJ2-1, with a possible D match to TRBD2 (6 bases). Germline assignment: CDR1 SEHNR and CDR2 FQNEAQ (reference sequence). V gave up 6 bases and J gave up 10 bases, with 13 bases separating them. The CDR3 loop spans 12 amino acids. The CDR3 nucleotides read TGTGCCAGCAGTCGGACTACCGGGGAGCAGTTCTTC. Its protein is CASSRTTGEQFF.